The following is a T cell receptor beta chain sequence with its context. These data come from a study of monozygotic twins with inflammatory bowel disease. After skipping T cell sorting, the authors isolated total RNA from whole blood. The germline V gene encodes CDR1 KGHSH and CDR2 LQKENI. This CDR3 contains 16 residues. Two rounds of nested PCR, of roughly 15 and 9 cycles, were run on TCRalpha and TCRbeta cDNA. TCRdb re-called the 5' RACE reads; every CDR3 protein appears as one record, without DNA. Its clone listing holds approximately 380,000 distinct CDR3 sequences. J is TRBJ1-2 and V is TRBV18; TCRdb outputs TRBD1, but without DNA this stays unchecked. The sequence derives from a human donor with ulcerative colitis or Crohn's disease, or a healthy co-twin of an affected twin (not recorded which). What was sequenced was blood. CDR3 in amino acids: CASSDTGTGYNYGYTF.